These 24 T cell receptor beta chains were all obtained from the same sample, sequenced in a study of cytomegalovirus exposure and HLA in healthy donors. A multiplex PCR was run with 60 Vbeta primers and 13 Jbeta primers. Some clones are missing from TCRdb's copy, which holds only in-frame ones; the method was immunoSEQ multiplex PCR. The table lists hundreds of thousands of clones, 77% of them singletons. Sequenced input: PBMCs. The receptor source for this set is a woman aged 60-70 years in good health and CMV-seropositive.

The gene calls are TRBV5-6 and TRBJ2-7; the match to TRBD2 covers 8 bases. The V gene's germline CDR1 is SGHDT and CDR2 YYEEEE. Trimming removed 1 base from V and 4 bases from J; junction bases left unmatched: 7. This CDR3 region has 15 residues. CDR3 DNA sequence: TGTGCCAGCAGCTTGCCGGGGGGGGCCCCGTACGAGCAGTACTTC. Translated, it gives CASSLPGGAPYEQYF.

The chain recombines TRBV7-8 with TRBJ2-6, with 12 bases matching TRBD1. The CDR3 totals 18 residues. V was pared by 4 bases and J by 4 bases, with 8 bases of the junction left unmatched. Germline V gene data show CDR1 as SGHVS and CDR2 as FQNEAQ. This CDR3 is CASSSPGQGALGANVLTF. CDR3 coding DNA: TGTGCCAGCAGCTCCCCGGGACAGGGGGCGCTCGGGGCCAACGTCCTGACTTTC.

The sample holds a few counts of this clone. The chain is built from TRBV7-3 and TRBJ2-1; 11 bases line up with TRBD2. CDR1 is SGHTA, CDR2 FQGTGA, per germline. The CDR3 is 14 residues long. Trimming at V came to 6 bases and at J to 5 bases, leaving 3 bases not matched to a gene. DNA for the CDR3: TGTGCCAGCAGGACTAGCGGGGATAACAATGAGCAGTTCTTC. Translation gives CASRTSGDNNEQFF.

The sample holds one count of this clone. V usage is TRBV18 and J usage is TRBJ1-1; no reliable D call. V lost 3 bases and J 0 bases, leaving 14 bases between the germline ends. The CDR3 is made up of 16 amino acids. Germline values: CDR1 KGHSH, CDR2 LQKENI. The CDR3: CASSPVLGRMNTEAFF. DNA of the CDR3: TGTGCCAGCTCACCTGTATTGGGGAGGATGAACACTGAAGCTTTCTTT.

The chain couples TRBV10-1 to TRBJ2-1; D is possibly TRBD2 (5 bases). The germline V and J ends were trimmed by 4 bases and 10 bases, with 14 bases remaining between them. This CDR3 is built from 13 residues. Germline CDR1 WNHNN, CDR2 SYGVQD (reference sequence). This CDR3 is CASSGPRRGEQFF. DNA of the CDR3: TGCGCCAGCAGTGGGCCACGTCGGGGAGAGCAGTTCTTC.

The gene calls are TRBV7-9 and TRBJ2-7, with D possibly being TRBD2 (6 bases). Germline V gives CDR1 SEHNR, CDR2 FQNEAQ (reference sequence). There are 14 residues in the CDR3. Trimming pared 2 bases from V and 7 bases from J, leaving 15 bases between. CDR3 in amino acids: CASSLRESGVEQYF. For the CDR3, the DNA is TGTGCCAGCAGCTTAAGGGAGTCGGGAGTGGAGCAGTACTTC. Full variable domain (outside the CDR3, taken from reference TRBV7-9 and TRBJ2-7): DTGVSQNPRHKITKRGQNVTFRCDPISEHNRLYWYRQTLGQGPEFLTYFQNEAQLEKSRLLSDRFSAERPKGSFSTLEIQRTEQGDSAMYLCASSLRESGVEQYFGPGTRLTVT.

The rearrangement uses TRBV7-7 and TRBJ1-6; unclear D gene. Germline V gene sequence: CDR1 SSHAT, CDR2 FNYEAQ (reference sequence). V was pared by 1 base and J by 10 bases, with 8 bases between. The length of the CDR3 is 13 residues. The CDR3 reads CASSLVPGSPLHF. The CDR3 DNA reads TGTGCCAGCAGCTTAGTCCCTGGCTCACCCCTCCACTTT.

The CDR3 DNA reads as TGTGCCAGCCGGACTAGCGGCCAAGAGACCCAGTACTTC. Translated: CASRTSGQETQYF. The chain recombines TRBV5-4 with TRBJ2-5; 10 bases align to TRBD2. Unmatched junction bases numbered 1, after V lost 7 bases and J lost 1 base. This CDR3 is 13 amino acids long. The germline V gene encodes CDR1 SGHNT and CDR2 YYREEE (reference sequence).

The chain employs TRBV29-1 and TRBJ1-1; no clear D gene. CDR1 is SQVTM and CDR2 is ANQGSEA in the germline V gene. V was clipped by 6 bases and J by 8 bases, with 13 bases between them. There are 11 residues in the CDR3. For the CDR3, the DNA is TGCAGCGTGCCCCTTAGGGAGGAAGCTTTCTTT. Protein product: CSVPLREEAFF. The full variable domain, with the rest looked up from reference TRBV29-1 and TRBJ1-1, is SAVISQKPSRDICQRGTSLTIQCQVDSQVTMMFWYRQQPGQSLTLIATANQGSEATYESGFVIDKFPISRPNLTFSTLTVSNMSPEDSSIYLCSVPLREEAFFGQGTRLTVV.

This clone has a handful of counts. This chain uses TRBV10-3 with TRBJ1-2; 10 bases line up with TRBD1. Unmatched junction bases numbered 9, after V lost 3 bases and J lost 8 bases. CDR3 length: 15 residues. Germline CDR1 ENHRY, CDR2 SYGVKD. CDR3 in amino acids: CAISDAGQGTGGYTF. In nucleotides, the CDR3 is TGTGCCATCAGTGACGCGGGACAGGGGACGGGGGGCTACACCTTC.

This rearrangement joins TRBV4-1 to TRBJ2-7; 10 positions agree with TRBD2. After removal of 2 bases from V and 5 bases from J, the junction contained 9 bases not matched to a gene. Germline V gives CDR1 MGHRA, CDR2 YSYEKL. The CDR3 sequence is 16 residues long. CDR3 region: CASSQLSAGGLDEQYF. Here the CDR3 DNA reads TGCGCCAGCAGCCAATTATCAGCGGGAGGGTTGGACGAGCAGTACTTC.

The chain uses TRBV2 and TRBJ2-1; 8 bases are shared with TRBD2. The CDR3 covers 16 residues. V gave up 5 bases and J gave up 3 bases; unmatched junction bases: 9. CDR1 is SNHLY, CDR2 FYNNEI, per germline. The CDR3 reads CASSPVGGGIYNEQFF. The CDR3 coding sequence is TGTGCCAGCAGTCCTGTCGGCGGGGGGATCTACAATGAGCAGTTCTTC.

The V call is TRBV18, the J call TRBJ1-3; D not certain. Germline values: CDR1 KGHSH, CDR2 LQKENI. This CDR3 comprises 16 residues. V was pared by 3 bases and J by 0 bases, with 12 bases between. As DNA, the CDR3 is TGTGCCAGCTCACCTCCCGGGATAAACTCTGGAAACACCATATATTTT. Its protein product is CASSPPGINSGNTIYF.

This chain joins TRBV30 and TRBJ1-6; 7 bases map to TRBD1. Trimming at V came to 0 bases and at J to 7 bases, leaving 3 bases not matched to a gene. Germline assignment: CDR1 GTSNPN and CDR2 SVGIG (reference sequence). CDR3 length: 14 amino acids. The CDR3 nucleotides are TGTGCCTGGAGTGTACAGGGGTGGAATTCACCCCTCCACTTT. Encoded protein: CAWSVQGWNSPLHF.

This rearrangement joins TRBV7-9 to TRBJ2-2; 7 nucleotides agree with TRBD1. The CDR3 loop spans 17 amino acids. The V and J ends lost 0 bases and 4 bases, in that order; junction bases with no gene match: 8. Germline loops: CDR1 SEHNR, CDR2 FQNEAQ (reference sequence). Here the CDR3 reads CASSLAFRTGRTGELFF. DNA of the CDR3: TGTGCCAGCAGCTTAGCGTTCCGGACAGGCCGCACCGGGGAGCTGTTTTTT.

The chain links TRBV19 to TRBJ2-3; D possibly corresponds to TRBD2 (6 bases). The CDR3 is 15 residues long. Trimming removed 3 bases from V and 3 bases from J, with 13 bases in between. Germline CDR1 is LNHDA and CDR2 is SQIVND (reference sequence). The CDR3 loop is CASSISMAGTDTQYF. CDR3 coding DNA: TGTGCCAGTAGTATTTCCATGGCGGGAACAGATACGCAGTATTTT.

The V call is TRBV2, the J call TRBJ2-1; 11 bases map to TRBD2. The CDR3 extends over 15 amino acids. Germline V gene sequence: CDR1 SNHLY, CDR2 FYNNEI. Trimming cost V 4 bases and J 2 bases; bases outside gene matches: 1. The DNA of the CDR3 is TGTGCCAGCAGTGGACTAGCGGGGCCCTACAATGAGCAGTTCTTC. This encodes CASSGLAGPYNEQFF.

The V and J genes are TRBV27 and TRBJ2-3; 12 bases agree with TRBD2. This CDR3 is 17 amino acids long. Trimming at V came to 3 bases and at J to 4 bases, leaving 8 bases not matched to a gene. Germline V CDR1 and CDR2: MNHEY, SMNVEV (reference sequence). The CDR3 region has the DNA TGTGCCAGCAGTTTTCGGACTAGCGGGATTGGTGCAGATACGCAGTATTTT. Amino acids: CASSFRTSGIGADTQYF.

The V gene is TRBV7-2, the J gene TRBJ1-1, with 7 bases lining up with TRBD1. The trim removed 5 bases at V and 4 bases at J, leaving 7 bases unmatched. The germline gives CDR1 SGHTA, CDR2 FQGNSA. The CDR3 length is 14 residues. The CDR3 nucleotides are TGTGCCAGCAGCCTCTCCGCAGGGGGCACTGAAGCTTTCTTT. Its translation is CASSLSAGGTEAFF. The whole variable domain, filled in from reference TRBV7-2 and TRBJ1-1, reads GAGVSQSPSNKVTEKGKDVELRCDPISGHTALYWYRQSLGQGLEFLIYFQGNSAPDKSGLPSDRFSAERTGGSVSTLTIQRTQQEDSAVYLCASSLSAGGTEAFFGQGTRLTVV.

This chain links TRBV28 with TRBJ1-2, with D tentatively TRBD1 (5 bases). Between the trimmed V and J ends, which lost 7 bases and 4 bases, there was a span of 13 bases. There are 13 residues in the CDR3. The germline V gene encodes CDR1 MDHEN and CDR2 SYDVKM. The CDR3 region is CASKEGAGYGYTF. CDR3 nucleotide sequence: TGTGCCAGCAAAGAAGGGGCTGGCTATGGCTACACCTTC.

The chain employs TRBV18 and TRBJ1-1, with unresolved D. The germline CDR1 and CDR2 sequences are KGHSH and LQKENI. The V end lost 2 bases, the J end lost 10 bases, and 11 bases lay between the germline ends. CDR3 length: 12 residues. DNA for the CDR3: TGTGCCAGCTCACCAGTCTTTGAGGGAGCTTTCTTT. As protein: CASSPVFEGAFF.

This sequence joins TRBV12-5 and TRBJ1-4, with a weak D call TRBD1 (6 bases). The CDR3 is 14 amino acids. Germline V CDR1 and CDR2: LGHNT, FRNRAP. Deletions cut 5 bases from V and 8 bases from J, with 15 bases between. The CDR3 nucleotides read TGTGCTAGTGGTCACGGGACAAATAACGAAAAACTGTTTTTT. It codes for CASGHGTNNEKLFF.

The rearrangement joins TRBV19 to TRBJ1-1, with TRBD1 as a possible D gene (5 bases). Per the germline V gene, CDR1 is LNHDA and CDR2 is SQIVND (reference sequence). Trimming shortened V by 6 bases and J by 1 base, and 15 bases separated the two germline ends. CDR3 length equals 15 residues. The CDR3 DNA follows: TGTGCCAGTAGCTTGAGGGGACTGGAGAACACTGAAGCTTTCTTT. This gives the protein CASSLRGLENTEAFF.

This chain joins TRBV6-5 and TRBJ2-3; D is unclear. This CDR3 contains 14 residues. The V gene lost 2 bases and the J gene lost 1 base, with 7 bases spanning the gap. Germline CDR1 is MNHEY and CDR2 is SVGAGI. CDR3 sequence: CASSYARGTDTQYF. In DNA, the CDR3 is TGTGCCAGCAGTTACGCCCGGGGCACAGATACGCAGTATTTT.